These 4 T cell receptor beta chains came from one sample sequenced in a study of cytomegalovirus exposure and HLA in healthy donors. Researchers ran the PCR with 60 Vbeta and 13 Jbeta primers. TCRdb keeps only in-frame clones here, not all; method: immunoSEQ multiplex PCR. The sample contains about 130,000 clones, 17% of which appear only once. Sequencing input: PBMCs. The receptors were gathered from a female donor in good health and CMV-seropositive.

The chain carries TRBV7-9 and TRBJ1-2, with D possibly being TRBD1 (5 bases). V was cut by 5 bases and J by 1 base, with 11 bases left in between. Germline V gives CDR1 SEHNR, CDR2 FQNEAQ (reference sequence). CDR3 size: 14 residues. This CDR3 reads CASSQGLRNYGYTF. For the CDR3, the DNA is TGTGCCAGCAGCCAGGGACTTCGTAACTATGGCTACACCTTC.

The chain combines TRBV7-2 with TRBJ2-7; D is perhaps TRBD1 (5 bases). The CDR3 loop spans 12 amino acids. The germline CDR1 and CDR2 sequences are SGHTA and FQGNSA. V lost 2 bases to trimming and J lost 4 bases, with 6 bases between them. The CDR3: CASSLSGYEQYF. CDR3 nucleotides: TGTGCCAGCAGCTTATCAGGGTACGAGCAGTACTTC.

This chain links TRBV5-6 with TRBJ1-2, with TRBD1 matching 7 bases. In germline, CDR1 is SGHDT, CDR2 YYEEEE. The J segment lost 2 bases and the V segment lost 1 base, leaving 2 bases of the junction unmatched. The CDR3 runs to 14 residues. The CDR3 sequence: CASSLPGGNYGYTF. In DNA, the CDR3 is TGTGCCAGCAGCTTGCCAGGGGGAAACTATGGCTACACCTTC.

The chain has TRBV13 and TRBJ1-1, with D hard to call. CDR1 and CDR2 (germline): PRHDT, FYEKMQ (reference sequence). The ends were cut back, 2 bases at V and 1 base at J, with 8 bases in the middle. CDR3 length: 14 residues. DNA for the CDR3: TGTGCCAGCAGCTTACTAAAGTCGAACACTGAAGCTTTCTTT. This encodes CASSLLKSNTEAFF.